This T cell receptor (beta chain) was identified in a study of blood T cell repertoires in COVID-19. Study-level background: The samples span acute and convalescent COVID-19 from the United States, Italy and Spain. From T cells, B-cell-depleted T cells, or PBMCs came the material, which was cDNA or gDNA.

Produced via immunoSEQ multiplex PCR; TCRdb's table is partial and in-frame only. The sample holds about 280,000 clones; approximately 85% are singletons and the top ten take approximately 10%. This TCR was recovered from a woman in her 70s with acute or convalescent COVID-19. Material for sequencing was peripheral blood.

As DNA, the CDR3 is TGTGCCGGGGCAGGGAAGGAGACCCAGTACTTC. Amino acid sequence: CAGAGKETQYF. The chain links TRBV2 to TRBJ2-5; TRBD1 is a possible D gene (5 bases). With 11 bases removed from V and 5 bases from J, the gap between germline ends came to 12 bases. The CDR3 covers 11 residues. From germline, CDR1 is SNHLY and CDR2 FYNNEI.